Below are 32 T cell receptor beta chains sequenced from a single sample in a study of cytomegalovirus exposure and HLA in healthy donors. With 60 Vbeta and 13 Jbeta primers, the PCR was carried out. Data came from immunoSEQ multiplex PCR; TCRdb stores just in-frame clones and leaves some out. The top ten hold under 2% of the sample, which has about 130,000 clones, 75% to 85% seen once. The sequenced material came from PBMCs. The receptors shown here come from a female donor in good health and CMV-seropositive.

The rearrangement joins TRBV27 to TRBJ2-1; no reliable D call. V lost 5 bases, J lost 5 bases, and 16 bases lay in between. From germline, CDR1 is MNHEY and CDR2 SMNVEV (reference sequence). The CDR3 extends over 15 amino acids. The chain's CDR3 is CASSNLLKPNNEQFF. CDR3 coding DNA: TGTGCCAGCAGTAACCTCCTAAAACCCAACAATGAGCAGTTCTTC.

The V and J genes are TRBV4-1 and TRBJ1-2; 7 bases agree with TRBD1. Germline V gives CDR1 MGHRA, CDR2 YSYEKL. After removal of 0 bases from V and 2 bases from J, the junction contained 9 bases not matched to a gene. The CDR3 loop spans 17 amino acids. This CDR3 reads CASSQERTGQDNYGYTF. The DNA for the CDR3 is TGCGCCAGCAGCCAAGAACGGACCGGACAGGACAACTATGGCTACACCTTC.

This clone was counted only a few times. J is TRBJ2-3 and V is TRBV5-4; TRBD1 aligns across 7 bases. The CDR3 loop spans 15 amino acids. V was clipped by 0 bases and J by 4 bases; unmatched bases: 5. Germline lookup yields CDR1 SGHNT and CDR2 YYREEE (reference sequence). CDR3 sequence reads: CASSLEGAKADTQYF. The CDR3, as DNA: TGTGCCAGCAGCTTGGAGGGGGCCAAGGCAGATACGCAGTATTTT. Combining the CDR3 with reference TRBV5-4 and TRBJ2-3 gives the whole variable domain ETGVTQSPTHLIKTRGQQVTLRCSSQSGHNTVSWYQQALGQGPQFIFQYYREEENGRGNFPPRFSGLQFPNYSSELNVNALELDDSALYLCASSLEGAKADTQYFGPGTRLTVL.

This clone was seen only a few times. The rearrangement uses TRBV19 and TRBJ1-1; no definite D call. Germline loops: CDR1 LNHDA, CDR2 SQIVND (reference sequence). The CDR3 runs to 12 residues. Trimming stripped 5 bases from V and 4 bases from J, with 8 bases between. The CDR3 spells CASSEASTEAFF. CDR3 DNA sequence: TGTGCCAGTAGTGAAGCGAGCACTGAAGCTTTCTTT.

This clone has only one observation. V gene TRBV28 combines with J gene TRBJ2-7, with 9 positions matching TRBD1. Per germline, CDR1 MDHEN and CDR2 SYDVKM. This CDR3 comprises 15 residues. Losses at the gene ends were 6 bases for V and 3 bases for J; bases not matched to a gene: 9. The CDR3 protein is CASRETKTGGYEQYF. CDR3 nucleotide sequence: TGTGCCAGCAGGGAGACCAAGACAGGGGGCTACGAGCAGTACTTC.

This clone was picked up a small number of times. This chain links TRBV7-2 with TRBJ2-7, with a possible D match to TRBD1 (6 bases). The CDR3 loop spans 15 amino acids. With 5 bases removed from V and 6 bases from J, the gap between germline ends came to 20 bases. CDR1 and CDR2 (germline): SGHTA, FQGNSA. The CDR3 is CASSPRGGSSLEQYF. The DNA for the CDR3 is TGTGCCAGCAGCCCAAGAGGGGGTTCCTCCCTCGAGCAGTACTTC.

The CDR3 region has the DNA TGTGCCAGCAGAATAGCGGGAGTTTTTTACAATGAGCAGTTCTTC. This codes for CASRIAGVFYNEQFF. The chain combines TRBV2 with TRBJ2-1; 9 nucleotides agree with TRBD2. V trimming: 6 bases; J trimming: 4 bases; junction bases outside the gene matches: 7. Germline V gives CDR1 SNHLY, CDR2 FYNNEI. CDR3 length equals 15 residues.

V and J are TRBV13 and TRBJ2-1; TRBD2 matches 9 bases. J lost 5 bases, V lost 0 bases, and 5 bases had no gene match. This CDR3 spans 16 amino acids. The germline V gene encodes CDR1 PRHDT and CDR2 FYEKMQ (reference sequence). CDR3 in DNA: TGTGCCAGCAGCTTAGGCGGCGGGAGGGGTAACAATGAGCAGTTCTTC. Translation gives CASSLGGGRGNNEQFF.

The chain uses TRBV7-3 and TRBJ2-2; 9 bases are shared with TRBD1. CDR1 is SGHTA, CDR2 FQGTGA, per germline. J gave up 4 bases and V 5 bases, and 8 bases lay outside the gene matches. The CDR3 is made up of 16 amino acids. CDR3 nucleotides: TGTGCCAGCAGCCTCCTAGGACAGGGGAGCACCGGGGAGCTGTTTTTT. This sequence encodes CASSLLGQGSTGELFF. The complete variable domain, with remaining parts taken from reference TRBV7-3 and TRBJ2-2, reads GAGVSQTPSNKVTEKGKYVELRCDPISGHTALYWYRQSLGQGPEFLIYFQGTGAADDSGLPNDRFFAVRPEGSVSTLKIQRTERGDSAVYLCASSLLGQGSTGELFFGEGSRLTVL.

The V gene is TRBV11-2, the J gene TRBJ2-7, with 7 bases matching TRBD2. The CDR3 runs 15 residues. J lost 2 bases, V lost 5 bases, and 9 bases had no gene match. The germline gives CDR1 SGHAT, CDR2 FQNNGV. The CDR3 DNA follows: TGTGCCAGCAGCACCATAGCGGGCATCCCCTACGAGCAGTACTTC. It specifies CASSTIAGIPYEQYF.

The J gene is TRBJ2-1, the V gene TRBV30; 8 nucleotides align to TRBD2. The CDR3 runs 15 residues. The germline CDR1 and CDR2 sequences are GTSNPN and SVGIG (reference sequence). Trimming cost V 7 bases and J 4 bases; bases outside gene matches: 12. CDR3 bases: TGTGCCTCCCGCCCGAGAGCGGGAGTATACAATGAGCAGTTCTTC. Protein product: CASRPRAGVYNEQFF.

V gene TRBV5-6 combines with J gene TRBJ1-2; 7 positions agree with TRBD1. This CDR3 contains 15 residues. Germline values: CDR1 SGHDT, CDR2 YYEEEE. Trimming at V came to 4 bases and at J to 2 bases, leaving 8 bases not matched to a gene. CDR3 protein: CASSQVDRVNYGYTF. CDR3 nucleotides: TGTGCCAGCAGCCAAGTCGACAGGGTAAACTATGGCTACACCTTC.

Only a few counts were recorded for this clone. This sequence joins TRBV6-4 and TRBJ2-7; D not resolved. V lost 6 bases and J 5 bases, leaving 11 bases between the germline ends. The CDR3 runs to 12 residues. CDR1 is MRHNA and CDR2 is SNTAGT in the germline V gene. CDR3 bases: TGTGCCAGCAGCCTCTTTGTCCACGAGCAGTACTTC. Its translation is CASSLFVHEQYF.

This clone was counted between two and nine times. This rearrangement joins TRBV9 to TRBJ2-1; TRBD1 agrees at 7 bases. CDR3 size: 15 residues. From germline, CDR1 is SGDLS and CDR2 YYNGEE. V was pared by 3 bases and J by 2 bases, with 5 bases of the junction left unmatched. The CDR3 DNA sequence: TGTGCCAGCAGCGACGGACAGGCCCCCTACAATGAGCAGTTCTTC. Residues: CASSDGQAPYNEQFF. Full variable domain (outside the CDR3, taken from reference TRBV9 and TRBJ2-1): DSGVTQTPKHLITATGQRVTLRCSPRSGDLSVYWYQQSLDQGLQFLIQYYNGEERAKGNILERFSAQQFPDLHSELNLSSLELGDSALYFCASSDGQAPYNEQFFGPGTRLTVL.

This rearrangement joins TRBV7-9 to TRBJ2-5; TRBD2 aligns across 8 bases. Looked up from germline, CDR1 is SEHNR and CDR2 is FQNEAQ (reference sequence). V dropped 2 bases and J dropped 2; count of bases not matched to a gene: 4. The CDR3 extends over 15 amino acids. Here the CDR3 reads CASSLTGLAQETQYF. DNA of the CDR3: TGTGCCAGCAGCTTAACCGGACTAGCTCAAGAGACCCAGTACTTC.

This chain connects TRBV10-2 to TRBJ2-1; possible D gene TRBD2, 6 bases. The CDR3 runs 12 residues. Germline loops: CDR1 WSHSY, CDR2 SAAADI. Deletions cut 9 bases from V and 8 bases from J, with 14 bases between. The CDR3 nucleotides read TGCGCCAGGGGGGGTACTAGGGATGAGCAGTTCTTC. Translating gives CARGGTRDEQFF.

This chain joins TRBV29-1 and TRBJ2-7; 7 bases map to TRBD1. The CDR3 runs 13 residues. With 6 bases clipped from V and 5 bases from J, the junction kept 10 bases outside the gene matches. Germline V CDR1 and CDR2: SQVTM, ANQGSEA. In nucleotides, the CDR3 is TGCAGCGTGGTGACAGGGAATGCGGACGAGCAGTACTTC. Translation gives CSVVTGNADEQYF.

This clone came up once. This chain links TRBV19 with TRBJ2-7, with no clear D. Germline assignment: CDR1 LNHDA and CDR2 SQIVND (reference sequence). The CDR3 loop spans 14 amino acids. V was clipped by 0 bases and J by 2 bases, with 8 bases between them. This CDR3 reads CASSIDGRAYEQYF. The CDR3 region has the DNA TGTGCCAGTAGTATAGACGGCCGGGCCTACGAGCAGTACTTC.

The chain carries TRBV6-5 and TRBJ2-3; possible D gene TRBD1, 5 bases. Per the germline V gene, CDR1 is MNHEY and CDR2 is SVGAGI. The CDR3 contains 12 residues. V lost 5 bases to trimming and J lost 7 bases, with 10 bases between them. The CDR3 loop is CASSQGVNTQYF. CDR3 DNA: TGTGCCAGCAGTCAAGGGGTAAATACGCAGTATTTT.

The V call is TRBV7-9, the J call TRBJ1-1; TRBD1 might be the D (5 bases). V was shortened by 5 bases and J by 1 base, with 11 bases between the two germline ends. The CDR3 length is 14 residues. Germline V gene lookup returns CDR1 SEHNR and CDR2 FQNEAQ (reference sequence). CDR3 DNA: TGTGCCAGCAGCCTAAAAACAGGGAACACTGAAGCTTTCTTT. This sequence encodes CASSLKTGNTEAFF. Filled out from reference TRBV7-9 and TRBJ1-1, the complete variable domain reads DTGVSQNPRHKITKRGQNVTFRCDPISEHNRLYWYRQTLGQGPEFLTYFQNEAQLEKSRLLSDRFSAERPKGSFSTLEIQRTEQGDSAMYLCASSLKTGNTEAFFGQGTRLTVV.

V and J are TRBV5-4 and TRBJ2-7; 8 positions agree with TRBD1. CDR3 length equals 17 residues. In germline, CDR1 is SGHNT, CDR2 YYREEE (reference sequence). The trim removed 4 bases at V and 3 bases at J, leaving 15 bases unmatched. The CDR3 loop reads CASSPYGQGEGSYEQYF. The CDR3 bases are TGTGCCAGCAGCCCGTACGGACAGGGTGAAGGGAGCTACGAGCAGTACTTC.

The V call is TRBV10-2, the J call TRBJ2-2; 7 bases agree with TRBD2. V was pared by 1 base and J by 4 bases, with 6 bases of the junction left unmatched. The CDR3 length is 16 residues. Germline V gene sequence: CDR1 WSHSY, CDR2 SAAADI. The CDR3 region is CASSELGGQGTGELFF. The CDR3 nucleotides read TGCGCCAGCAGTGAGTTGGGAGGGCAGGGCACCGGGGAGCTGTTTTTT.

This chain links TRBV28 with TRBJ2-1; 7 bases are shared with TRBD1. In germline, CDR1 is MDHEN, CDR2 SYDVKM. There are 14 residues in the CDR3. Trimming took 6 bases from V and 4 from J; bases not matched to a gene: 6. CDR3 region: CASRDPGQYNEQFF. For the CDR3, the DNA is TGTGCCAGCAGGGATCCGGGACAGTACAATGAGCAGTTCTTC.

The CDR3 nucleotides read TGTGCCAGCAGCTTGCCGGGGGCTAGCGGGGGGAATGAGCAGTACTTC. It yields the protein CASSLPGASGGNEQYF. V usage is TRBV5-6 and J usage is TRBJ2-7, with 11 positions matching TRBD2. Germline lookup yields CDR1 SGHDT and CDR2 YYEEEE. This CDR3 comprises 16 residues. Trimming removed 1 base from V and 7 bases from J; junction bases left unmatched: 10.

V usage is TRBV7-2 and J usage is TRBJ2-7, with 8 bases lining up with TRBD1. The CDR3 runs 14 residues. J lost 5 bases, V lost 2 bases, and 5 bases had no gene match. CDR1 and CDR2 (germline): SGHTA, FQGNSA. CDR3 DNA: TGTGCCAGCAGCTTACGGACAGGGACCGACGAGCAGTACTTC. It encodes CASSLRTGTDEQYF.

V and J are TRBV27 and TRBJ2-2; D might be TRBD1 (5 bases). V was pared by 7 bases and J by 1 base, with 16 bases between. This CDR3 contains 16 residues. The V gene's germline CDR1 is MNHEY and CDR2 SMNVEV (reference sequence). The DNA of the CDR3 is TGTGCCAGCAACACCTGGCGCGGACAGAACACCGGGGAGCTGTTTTTT. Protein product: CASNTWRGQNTGELFF.

The CDR3 reads CASSVSGRAGELFF. The DNA for the CDR3 is TGTGCCAGCAGTGTTAGCGGGAGGGCCGGGGAGCTGTTTTTT. V usage is TRBV25-1 and J usage is TRBJ2-2, with 11 bases identical to TRBD2. V trimming: 4 bases; J trimming: 6 bases; junction bases outside the gene matches: 1. The CDR3 spans 14 residues. Germline CDR1 reads MGHDK; CDR2 reads SYGVNS.

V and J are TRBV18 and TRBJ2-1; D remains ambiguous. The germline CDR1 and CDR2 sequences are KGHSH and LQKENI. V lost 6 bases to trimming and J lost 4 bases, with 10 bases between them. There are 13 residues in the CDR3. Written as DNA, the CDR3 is TGTGCCAGCTCTACGCCGGAGTACAATGAGCAGTTCTTC. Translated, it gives CASSTPEYNEQFF.

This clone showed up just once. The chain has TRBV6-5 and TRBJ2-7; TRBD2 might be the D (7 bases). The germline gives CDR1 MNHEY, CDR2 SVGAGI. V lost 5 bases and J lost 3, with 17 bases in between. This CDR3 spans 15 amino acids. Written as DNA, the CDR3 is TGTGCCAGCAGTCTGGGAGGGGGGGGTCACTACGAGCAGTACTTC. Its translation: CASSLGGGGHYEQYF.

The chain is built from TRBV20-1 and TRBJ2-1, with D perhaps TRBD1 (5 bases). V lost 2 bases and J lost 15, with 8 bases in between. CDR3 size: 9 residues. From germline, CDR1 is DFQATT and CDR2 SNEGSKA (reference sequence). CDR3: CSARPGWFF. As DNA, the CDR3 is TGCAGTGCTAGACCAGGGTGGTTCTTC.

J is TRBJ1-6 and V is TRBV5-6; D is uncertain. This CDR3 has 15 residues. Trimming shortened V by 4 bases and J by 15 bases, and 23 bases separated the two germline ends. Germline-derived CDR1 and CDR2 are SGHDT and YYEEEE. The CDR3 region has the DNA TGTGCCAGCAGCACCTCTGGACTGTCCGAGATGATCCTCCACTTT. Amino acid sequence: CASSTSGLSEMILHF.

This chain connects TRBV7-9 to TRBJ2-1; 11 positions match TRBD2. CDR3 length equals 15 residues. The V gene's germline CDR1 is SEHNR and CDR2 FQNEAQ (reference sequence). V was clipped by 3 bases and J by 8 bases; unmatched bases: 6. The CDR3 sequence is CASSLGSGRAYEQFF. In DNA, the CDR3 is TGTGCCAGCAGCTTGGGTAGCGGGAGGGCCTATGAGCAGTTCTTC.